The T cell receptor beta chain under discussion was sequenced for a study of vaccination and CD4 T cells after COVID-19. Germline assignment: CDR1 SGHRS and CDR2 YFSETQ. After removal of 6 bases from V and 10 bases from J, the junction contained 20 bases not matched to a gene. The CDR3 length is 18 residues. This clonotype has only a few counts. Its antigen is not identified. Treatment in this sample: roughly ten-day PBMC culture with coronavirus spike peptide pools or control peptides (ViraFEST assay). Cultured CD4+ T cells had their DNA profiled by the Oncomine TCR Beta short-read assay. One entry per CDR3 protein, called by TCRdb with MiXCR from the PCR reads. The sample includes roughly 20,000 distinct CDR3 sequences, roughly 40% seen only once; the top ten take 18%.

The chain is built from TRBV5-1 and TRBJ1-6; 9 bases are a match to TRBD1. This sequence originates from a human donor who received a COVID-19 vaccine. The material sequenced was CD4+ T cells from blood, cultured in vitro, taken before SARS-CoV-2 vaccination. The CDR3 reads CASNQGPMGQGAGSPLHF. As DNA, the CDR3 is TGCGCCAGCAATCAGGGTCCGATGGGACAGGGAGCAGGATCACCCCTCCACTTT.